A single sample gave rise to the 27 T cell receptor beta chains below, sequenced in a study of human T cells and chemical hapten exposure. Time point reported: pre-sensitization, week 0. Treatment defined: therapeutic diphenylcyclopropenone sensitization with weekly scalp DPC. Via MiXCR, TCRdb re-called the RACE reads, giving one row per CDR3 protein. The sample records some 51,000 distinct CDR3 sequences, approximately 8.8% being singletons. Here the sequenced sample was whole blood, taken in connection with sensitization to the hapten diphenylcyclopropenone (DPC). The receptors shown here come from a woman aged 40-49 years with alopecia areata. Some clones in this sample may be carry-over from other donors' samples.

In this sample, this clonotype turned up many times. The chain is built from TRBV7-9 and TRBJ2-1; the D gene could be TRBD1 or TRBD2 (5 bases each). Trimming pared 0 bases from V and 7 bases from J, leaving 13 bases between. This CDR3 has 15 residues. Germline assignment: CDR1 SEHNR and CDR2 FQNEAQ (reference sequence). The CDR3 protein is CASSLALVGENEQFF. CDR3 nucleotides: TGTGCCAGCAGCTTAGCGCTAGTGGGGGAAAATGAGCAGTTCTTC.

This clonotype has a count of ten or more. J is TRBJ2-1 and V is TRBV12-5; 8 bases align to TRBD1. Germline CDR1 is LGHNT and CDR2 is FRNRAP. This CDR3 region has 16 residues. The V gene end was trimmed by 1 base and the J gene end by 2 bases; junction bases not matched to a gene: 4. The CDR3 DNA sequence: TGTGCTAGTGGTTTGGCGACAGGGGTCCCCTACAATGAGCAGTTCTTC. Its protein is CASGLATGVPYNEQFF.

In its sample, this clonotype was seen many times. This chain joins TRBV14 and TRBJ2-7; maybe TRBD1 (5 bases). Germline CDR1 SGHDN, CDR2 FVKESK. Trimming took off 7 bases at V and 6 bases at J, with 19 bases between the two ends. There are 14 residues in the CDR3. DNA of the CDR3: TGTGCCAGCAAGGGCCCCCAGGGTACTGGCGAGCAGTACTTC. Its protein is CASKGPQGTGEQYF.

This clonotype was counted many times. The DNA of the CDR3 is TGCGCCAGCAGCTGGGGACAGGGGGCGCGTAATGAGCAGTTCTTC. Its protein product is CASSWGQGARNEQFF. The chain joins TRBV5-1 to TRBJ2-1; the match to TRBD1 covers 12 bases. V was pared by 3 bases and J by 7 bases, with 5 bases of the junction left unmatched. The CDR3 has 15 amino acids. Germline V gene sequence: CDR1 SGHRS, CDR2 YFSETQ.

This clonotype was found a few times. The chain combines TRBV3-1 with TRBJ2-7; D uncertain. The V gene's germline CDR1 is LGHDT and CDR2 YNNKEL (reference sequence). CDR3 length: 14 residues. Trimming stripped 4 bases from V and 2 bases from J, with 12 bases between. The CDR3 DNA sequence: TGTGCCAGCAGCCCCTGGACCGAAACCTACGAGCAGTACTTC. Protein: CASSPWTETYEQYF.

Many counts were recorded for this clonotype. This rearrangement joins TRBV5-4 to TRBJ2-1; 7 bases map to TRBD2. Germline CDR1 SGHNT, CDR2 YYREEE (reference sequence). The CDR3 consists of 13 residues. V trimming: 6 bases; J trimming: 1 base; junction bases outside the gene matches: 1. Written as DNA, the CDR3 is TGTGCCAGCATCGGGGGGTCCTACAATGAGCAGTTCTTC. As protein: CASIGGSYNEQFF. Using reference TRBV5-4 and TRBJ2-1 for the parts outside the CDR3, the full variable domain is ETGVTQSPTHLIKTRGQQVTLRCSSQSGHNTVSWYQQALGQGPQFIFQYYREEENGRGNFPPRFSGLQFPNYSSELNVNALELDDSALYLCASIGGSYNEQFFGPGTRLTVL.

There are many counts of this clonotype. V is TRBV5-1 and J is TRBJ1-2; tentative D call: TRBD1 (6 bases). CDR1 is SGHRS and CDR2 is YFSETQ in the germline V gene. The V end was cut by 4 bases, the J end by 0 bases, with 13 bases between. CDR3 length: 15 residues. CDR3 DNA: TGCGCCAGCAGCACTGGACAGCCTTCTAACTATGGCTACACCTTC. Its translation: CASSTGQPSNYGYTF.

Many counts were recorded for this clonotype. V gene TRBV20-1 combines with J gene TRBJ1-4; no firm D call. With 0 bases removed from V and 1 base from J, the gap between germline ends came to 15 bases. Germline V lookup: CDR1 DFQATT, CDR2 SNEGSKA (reference sequence). CDR3 length: 17 amino acids. CDR3 sequence: CSARDLSEQITNEKLFF. DNA of the CDR3: TGCAGTGCTAGAGATCTCTCGGAACAGATAACTAATGAAAAACTGTTTTTT.

As concerns this clonotype: A clone one base away is much larger, so this may be a read error. The gene calls are TRBV29-1 and TRBJ2-7; D remains unclear. With 7 bases removed from V and 3 bases from J, the gap between germline ends came to 13 bases. The CDR3 totals 12 residues. Germline V gene sequence: CDR1 SQVTM, CDR2 ANQGSEA. The CDR3 is CSAGDVSYEQYF. For the CDR3, the DNA is TGCAGCGCTGGGGATGTTAGCTACGAGCAGTACTTC.

The table lists this clonotype with a few counts. V and J are TRBV2 and TRBJ1-4; D remains ambiguous. The germline V gene has CDR1 SNHLY and CDR2 FYNNEI. The CDR3 is made up of 15 amino acids. V was pared by 4 bases and J by 6 bases, with 15 bases between. The CDR3 nucleotides are TGTGCCAGCAGTGTCCCCGGGCAGAGGGATGAAAAACTGTTTTTT. Amino acid sequence: CASSVPGQRDEKLFF.

This clonotype appeared many times. As DNA, the CDR3 is TGTGCCAGCAGCTTAACTGGGAAGGGGACCCAGTACTTC. Protein: CASSLTGKGTQYF. The chain carries TRBV7-3 and TRBJ2-5; no definite D call. V was trimmed by 0 bases and J by 7 bases, leaving 9 bases between them. The germline CDR1 and CDR2 sequences are SGHTA and FQGTGA. The CDR3 spans 13 residues.

The rearrangement links TRBV20-1 to TRBJ2-1; D could derive from TRBD1 or TRBD2 (5 bases each). CDR1 is DFQATT, CDR2 SNEGSKA, per germline (reference sequence). The V end was cut by 1 base, the J end by 0 bases, with 16 bases between. This CDR3 region has 17 residues. In nucleotides, the CDR3 is TGCAGTGCTAGAGGTGGGACGGGTGTTAGCTCCTACAATGAGCAGTTCTTC. It yields the protein CSARGGTGVSSYNEQFF.

At least ten counts were recorded for this clonotype. The chain combines TRBV12-3 or TRBV12-4 with TRBJ1-2, with D unclear. This CDR3 spans 14 amino acids. V was cut by 6 bases and J by 6 bases, with 17 bases left in between. The CDR3 nucleotides read TGTGCCAGCAGCCGAGAAGCCTCCACAAATGGCTACACCTTC. The encoded protein is CASSREASTNGYTF.

This clonotype was counted ten times or more. The chain couples TRBV25-1 to TRBJ1-6, with D uncertain. Deletions cut 2 bases from V and 9 bases from J, with 11 bases between. CDR1 MGHDK and CDR2 SYGVNS come from the germline V gene. The CDR3 extends over 14 amino acids. The CDR3 nucleotides are TGTGCCAGCAGTGAAACCGGGAACTCTTCACCCCTCCACTTT. It translates to CASSETGNSSPLHF.

In this sample, this clonotype turned up many times. The rearrangement uses TRBV7-9 and TRBJ2-2; 7 bases agree with TRBD1. V trimming: 3 bases; J trimming: 5 bases; junction bases outside the gene matches: 3. This CDR3 has 14 residues. CDR1 and CDR2 from the germline V gene are SEHNR and FQNEAQ (reference sequence). The CDR3 sequence: CASSLKGATGELFF. The CDR3 DNA reads TGTGCCAGCAGCTTGAAGGGGGCAACCGGGGAGCTGTTTTTT.

In this sample, this clonotype turned up many times. CDR3 sequence reads: CSASPPRQGVSTEAFF. CDR3 coding DNA: TGCAGTGCTAGCCCCCCTAGACAGGGGGTGAGCACTGAAGCTTTCTTT. The chain recombines TRBV20-1 with TRBJ1-1; TRBD1 matches at 9 bases. Losses at the gene ends were 3 bases for V and 4 bases for J; bases not matched to a gene: 12. This CDR3 contains 16 residues. Germline V gene sequence: CDR1 DFQATT, CDR2 SNEGSKA (reference sequence).

There are a few counts of this clonotype. The gene calls are TRBV11-2 and TRBJ2-5; possibly TRBD2 for D (6 bases). This CDR3 is built from 19 residues. CDR1 SGHAT and CDR2 FQNNGV come from the germline V gene. The germline V and J ends were trimmed by 6 bases and 2 bases, with 28 bases remaining between them. CDR3 coding DNA: TGTGCCAGCAGGGGCCCCCCACGGATGCTGGGACTCTCACAAGAGACCCAGTACTTC. It yields the protein CASRGPPRMLGLSQETQYF. Variable domain in full (rest from reference TRBV11-2 and TRBJ2-5): EAGVAQSPRYKIIEKRQSVAFWCNPISGHATLYWYQQILGQGPKLLIQFQNNGVVDDSQLPKDRFSAERLKGVDSTLKIQPAKLEDSAVYLCASRGPPRMLGLSQETQYFGPGTRLLVL.

The CDR3 spells CASSLRSGNTIYF. In nucleotides, the CDR3 is TGTGCCAGCAGCCTAAGGTCAGGAAACACCATATATTTT. The chain is built from TRBV3-1 and TRBJ1-3; no reliable D call. The CDR3 sequence is 13 residues long. Germline V lookup: CDR1 LGHDT, CDR2 YNNKEL (reference sequence). Trimming stripped 4 bases from V and 4 bases from J, with 8 bases between. The full variable domain, in which reference TRBV3-1 and TRBJ1-3 provide the parts outside the CDR3, is DTAVSQTPKYLVTQMGNDKSIKCEQNLGHDTMYWYKQDSKKFLKIMFSYNNKELIINETVPNRFSPKSPDKAHLNLHINSLELGDSAVYFCASSLRSGNTIYFGEGSWLTVV.

There are many counts of this clonotype. The chain is built from TRBV10-3 and TRBJ2-5; D unresolved. V shed 2 bases and J shed 3 bases, with 4 bases lying between them. Germline V gene data show CDR1 as ENHRY and CDR2 as SYGVKD. This CDR3 contains 12 residues. CDR3 sequence (DNA): TGTGCCATCAGTGAGCCAAAAGAGACCCAGTACTTC. Its translation is CAISEPKETQYF.

A few counts support this clonotype. The chain recombines TRBV6-4 with TRBJ1-5; 8 bases are a match to TRBD1. This CDR3 has 16 residues. From germline, CDR1 is MRHNA and CDR2 SNTAGT. V lost 3 bases, J lost 2 bases, and 6 bases stayed unmatched. The CDR3 reads CASSEPGGAGNQPQHF. In nucleotides, the CDR3 is TGTGCCAGCAGTGAGCCAGGGGGCGCGGGCAATCAGCCCCAGCATTTT.

A few counts support this clonotype. The chain recombines TRBV6-5 with TRBJ2-7; 7 bases match TRBD1. Looked up from germline, CDR1 is MNHEY and CDR2 is SVGAGI. The CDR3 covers 15 residues. V trimming: 6 bases; J trimming: 3 bases; junction bases outside the gene matches: 11. Here the CDR3 reads CASSLGQGGIYEQYF. In DNA form, the CDR3 reads TGTGCCAGCAGCCTCGGACAAGGGGGCATCTACGAGCAGTACTTC.

This clonotype was recorded many times. The rearrangement uses TRBV7-2 and TRBJ2-3, with D possibly matching TRBD1 (6 bases). Trimming cost V 8 bases and J 0 bases, with 15 bases left between them. Germline V gives CDR1 SGHTA, CDR2 FQGNSA. The CDR3 has 15 residues. DNA of the CDR3: TGTGCCAGCGCACCTACAGGGAAGAGCACAGATACGCAGTATTTT. Translated: CASAPTGKSTDTQYF.

The chain links TRBV12-3 or TRBV12-4 to TRBJ2-2; the D gene is possibly TRBD2 (5 bases). CDR3 length equals 13 residues. The V and J ends lost 7 bases and 4 bases respectively, with 10 bases between them. The CDR3 spells CASTPGSTGELFF. CDR3 sequence (DNA): TGTGCCAGCACACCGGGGTCCACCGGGGAGCTGTTTTTT.

This clonotype was found many times. The chain is built from TRBV4-3 and TRBJ2-7, with D perhaps TRBD1 or TRBD2 (5 bases each). Trimming stripped 0 bases from V and 0 bases from J, with 12 bases between. The CDR3 has 16 residues. The germline CDR1 and CDR2 sequences are LGHNA and YSLEER. CDR3 sequence (DNA): TGCGCCAGCAGCCAAGACACCGGGACCGACTCCTACGAGCAGTACTTC. Translation gives CASSQDTGTDSYEQYF.

This clonotype showed up many times. V and J are TRBV12-3 or TRBV12-4 and TRBJ1-2; D possibly corresponds to TRBD1 (5 bases). Deletions cut 5 bases from V and 4 bases from J, with 11 bases between. The CDR3 runs 13 residues. In DNA form, the CDR3 reads TGTGCCAGCAGTCCCGGGGCAGCCTATGGCTACACCTTC. It codes for CASSPGAAYGYTF.

This clonotype was counted a few times. The V and J genes are TRBV28 and TRBJ1-1; perhaps TRBD1 as D (5 bases). V was pared by 3 bases and J by 7 bases, with 15 bases between. The CDR3 contains 14 residues. Germline lookup yields CDR1 MDHEN and CDR2 SYDVKM. CDR3 sequence (DNA): TGTGCCAGCAGTTTCAGCAGGGCGATAGGTGAAGCTTTCTTT. Protein: CASSFSRAIGEAFF.

This clonotype was seen repeatedly, ten times or more. The CDR3 DNA reads as TGTGCCAGCAGCTTACTAGCGGGCGGCGCGAACACCGGGGAGCTGTTTTTT. Translated: CASSLLAGGANTGELFF. The chain links TRBV11-2 to TRBJ2-2; 8 positions match TRBD2. With V trimmed by 2 bases and J by 0 bases, 5 bases remained unmatched. Germline CDR1 and CDR2: SGHAT and FQNNGV. CDR3 length: 17 amino acids. Filled out from reference TRBV11-2 and TRBJ2-2, the complete variable domain reads EAGVAQSPRYKIIEKRQSVAFWCNPISGHATLYWYQQILGQGPKLLIQFQNNGVVDDSQLPKDRFSAERLKGVDSTLKIQPAKLEDSAVYLCASSLLAGGANTGELFFGEGSRLTVL.